The source of this T cell receptor beta chain is a study of blood T cell repertoires in COVID-19. Study overall: PBMCs, B-cell-depleted T cells, or T cells provided the cDNA or gDNA that made up the material.

Sequencing used immunoSEQ multiplex PCR; TCRdb keeps in-frame clones, though not all of them. Here the sample spans about 480,000 clones, 70% to 90% being singletons. Before being deemed recovered, Cohort 3 donors had two negative PCRs, clearance, or symptom resolution. The V gene's germline CDR1 is SGHNT and CDR2 YENEEA. Trimming pared 2 bases from V and 4 bases from J, leaving 15 bases between. The CDR3 runs to 15 residues. The TCR originated in a woman in her thirties or forties who had recovered from COVID-19. This sequence joins TRBV11-3 and TRBJ2-7, with D possibly matching TRBD2 (6 bases). Sequencing was done on a sample of PBMCs or T cells enriched from blood (not recorded which). CDR3 loop: CASSLRSSAIYEQYF. In DNA, the CDR3 is TGTGCCAGCAGCTTAAGGTCTAGCGCCATTTACGAGCAGTACTTC.